This TCR beta chain comes out of a study of OX40 agonist ivuxolimab in advanced cancers. Study at large: Those enrolled were about 80% male, with a mean age of about 66 years and ages from about 20 to 80.

This CDR3 has 15 amino acids. Trimming shortened V by 5 bases and J by 4 bases, and 12 bases separated the two germline ends. CDR1 is LNHDA and CDR2 is SQIVND in the germline V gene (reference sequence). Assay used: immunoSEQ multiplex PCR; TCRdb lists only in-frame clones, some missing. The repertoire has approximately 94,000 clones, approximately 80% of them found once; the top ten carry approximately 1.2%. The material sequenced was CD4+ or CD8+ T cells sorted from blood, taken in a trial of the OX40 agonist ivuxolimab. This TCR came from an adult with an advanced solid tumor such as melanoma, head and neck, liver or kidney cancer. The chain combines TRBV19 with TRBJ2-6; D unclear. The CDR3: CASSSQSLGANVLTF. CDR3 in DNA: TGTGCCAGTAGTTCTCAGTCTCTGGGGGCCAACGTCCTGACTTTC.